The rows below give T cell receptor beta chains drawn from one sample of a study of shared clonotypes between healthy human individuals. The assay was immunoSEQ multiplex PCR, and TCRdb's table has in-frame clones only and misses some. The table includes 2 million to 2.5 million clones, approximately 93% detected once. Sequencing was done on a sample of naive CD4+ T cells from PBMCs. These receptors all come from a young man in good health. Some clones in this sample may be carry-over from other donors' samples. The conserved cysteine and the conserved F or W are not part of the CDR3 here. Each record gives: V gene, J gene, CDR3 protein.

>TRBV28|TRBJ2-7
ASSTGAYYEQY
>TRBV29-1|TRBJ1-1
SVGQVMNTEAF
>TRBV6-1|TRBJ1-5
ASSEWGPDQPQH
>TRBV7-3|TRBJ1-3
ASSGTHGNTIY
>TRBV28|TRBJ1-2
ASSLTGTGPSNYGYT
>TRBV7-8|TRBJ2-1
ASSPQQLAGVSYNEQF
>TRBV7-2|TRBJ2-3
ASSFRRLAGTDTQY
>TRBV7-3|TRBJ1-3
ASSFALGNTIY
>TRBV6-6|TRBJ1-2
ASRKPGAYGYT
>TRBV7-2|TRBJ2-1
ASSLRVAGSSYNEQF
>TRBV28|TRBJ2-3
ASRDPGLASDTQY
>TRBV5-1|TRBJ2-3
ASSLVAEGRDTQY
>TRBV7-2|TRBJ2-3
ASSLRLAGATDTQY